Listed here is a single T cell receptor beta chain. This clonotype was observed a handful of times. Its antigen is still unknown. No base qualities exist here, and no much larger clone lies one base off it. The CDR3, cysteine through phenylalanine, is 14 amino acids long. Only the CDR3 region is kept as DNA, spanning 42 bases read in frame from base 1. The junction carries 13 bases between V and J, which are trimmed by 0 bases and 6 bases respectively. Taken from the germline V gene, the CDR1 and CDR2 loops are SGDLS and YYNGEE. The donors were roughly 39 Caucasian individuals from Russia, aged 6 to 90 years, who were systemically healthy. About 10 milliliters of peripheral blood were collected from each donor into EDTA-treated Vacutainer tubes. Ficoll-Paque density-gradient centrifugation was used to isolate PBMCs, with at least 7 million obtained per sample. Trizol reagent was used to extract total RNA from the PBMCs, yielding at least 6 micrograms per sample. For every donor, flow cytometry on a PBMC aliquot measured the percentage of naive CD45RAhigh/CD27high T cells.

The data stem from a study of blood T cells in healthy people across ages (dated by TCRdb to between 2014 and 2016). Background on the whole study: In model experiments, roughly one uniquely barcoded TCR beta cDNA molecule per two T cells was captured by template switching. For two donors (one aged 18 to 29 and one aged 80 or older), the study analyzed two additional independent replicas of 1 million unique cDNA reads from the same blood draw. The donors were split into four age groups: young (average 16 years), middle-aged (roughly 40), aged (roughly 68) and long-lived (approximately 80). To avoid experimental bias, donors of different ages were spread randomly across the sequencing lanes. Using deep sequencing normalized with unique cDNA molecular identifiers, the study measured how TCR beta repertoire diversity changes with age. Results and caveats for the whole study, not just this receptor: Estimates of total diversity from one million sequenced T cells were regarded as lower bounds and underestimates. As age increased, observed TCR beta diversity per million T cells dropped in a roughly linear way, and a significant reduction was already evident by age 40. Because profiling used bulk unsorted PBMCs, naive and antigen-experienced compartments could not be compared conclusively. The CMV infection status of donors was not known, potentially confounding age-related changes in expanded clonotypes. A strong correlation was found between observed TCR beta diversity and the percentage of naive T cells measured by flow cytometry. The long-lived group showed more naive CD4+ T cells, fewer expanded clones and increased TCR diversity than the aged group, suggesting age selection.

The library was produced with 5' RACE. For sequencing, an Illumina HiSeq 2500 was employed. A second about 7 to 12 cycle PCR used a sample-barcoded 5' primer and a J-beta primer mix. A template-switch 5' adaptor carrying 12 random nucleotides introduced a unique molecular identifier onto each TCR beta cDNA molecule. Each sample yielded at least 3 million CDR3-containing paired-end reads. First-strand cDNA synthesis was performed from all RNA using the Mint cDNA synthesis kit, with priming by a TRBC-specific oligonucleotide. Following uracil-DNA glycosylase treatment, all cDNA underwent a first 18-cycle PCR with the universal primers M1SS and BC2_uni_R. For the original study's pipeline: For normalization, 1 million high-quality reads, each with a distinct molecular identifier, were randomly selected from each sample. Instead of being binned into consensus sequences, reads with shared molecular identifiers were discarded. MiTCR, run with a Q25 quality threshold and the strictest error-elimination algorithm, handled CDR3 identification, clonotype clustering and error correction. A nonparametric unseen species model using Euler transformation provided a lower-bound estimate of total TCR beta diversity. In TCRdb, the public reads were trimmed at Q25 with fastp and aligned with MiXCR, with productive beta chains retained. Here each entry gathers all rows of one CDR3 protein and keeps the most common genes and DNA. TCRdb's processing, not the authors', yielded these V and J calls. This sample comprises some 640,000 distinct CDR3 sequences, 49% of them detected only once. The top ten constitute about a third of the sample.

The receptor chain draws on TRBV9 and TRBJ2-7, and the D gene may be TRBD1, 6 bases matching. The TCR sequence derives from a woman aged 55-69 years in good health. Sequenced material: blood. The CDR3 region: CASSVDGTFGEQYF. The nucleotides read TGTGCCAGCAGCGTAGACGGGACATTCGGCGAGCAGTACTTC.